Described below is a single T cell receptor beta chain sequence and its context. Its antigen is not identified. A junction end diverges from the germline sequence, so it may reflect a read error. The data stem from a study of T-cell reconstitution after alpha-beta-depleted transplantation in children. General study results and limits: It was reported that alpha-beta T cells came from several hundred expanded graft clones (about two months after transplant). Newly made T cells mostly supplied T-cell counts and diversity one year after transplant.

Unique molecular identifiers featured in how the TCRbeta library was prepared. Via MiXCR, TCRdb re-called the PCR reads, giving one row per CDR3 protein. The repertoire consists of approximately 85,000 distinct CDR3 sequences, with 15% to 17% occurring once and the leading ten covering about 19%. CDR3 length: 17 amino acids. Germline V lookup: CDR1 MGHRA, CDR2 YSYEKL. The V call is TRBV4-1, the J call TRBJ2-5; D is perhaps TRBD1 (5 bases). The specimen was PBMCs, mostly from graft donor cells, collected 180 days after TCRalphabeta/CD19-depleted stem cell transplant. The clonotype originates from a male patient aged 2-15 years who had a stem cell transplant for acute lymphoblastic leukemia, so the T cells may come from the graft donor. The DNA of the CDR3 is TGCGCCAGCAGCCAAGAAAGCATGGACAAGTACCAAGAGACCCATTACTTC. Amino acid sequence: CASSQESMDKYQETHYF.